This T cell receptor beta chain originates from a study of PD-1 blockade in classical Hodgkin lymphoma. Study-wide results and caveats: Compared with baseline, CD4+ but not CD8+ TCR diversity had risen significantly by C4D1. According to reports, newly diagnosed patients had lower baseline TCR diversity than healthy donors, and relapsed/refractory patients had lower baseline TCR diversity still.

As concerns this clone: As yet, its antigen is unknown.

CDR1 and CDR2 (germline): SGHRS, YFSETQ. CDR3 length: 15 amino acids. The J segment lost 1 base and the V segment lost 4 bases, leaving 3 bases of the junction unmatched. Here immunoSEQ multiplex PCR was the method, and the copy in TCRdb shows in-frame clones only, minus some. The sample has about 24,000 clones, approximately 77% seen once. Described time point: cycle 4 day 1 (C4D1), after around six weeks of nivolumab. The patients all showed relapse after autologous stem cell transplantation, while their brentuximab vedotin exposure varied. Complete response, partial response or progressive disease were the best responses.

The specimen was peripheral blood mononuclear cells (PBMCs), collected before the fourth cycle of nivolumab. The sequence came from a human donor with classical Hodgkin lymphoma. The chain recombines TRBV5-1 with TRBJ2-2; 8 positions agree with TRBD1. Here the CDR3 DNA reads TGCGCCAGCAGCCACACAGGGGGGAACACCGGGGAGCTGTTTTTT. The encoded protein is CASSHTGGNTGELFF.